The 4 T cell receptor beta chains in this list originate from one sample, sequenced in a study of shared clonotypes between healthy human individuals. TCRdb's copy holds only in-frame clones and misses some; the assay was immunoSEQ multiplex PCR. The sample comprises fewer than 650,000 clones, around three quarters of which are singletons, and about 12% rests with the top ten. Sequencing used PBMCs. The receptor set was obtained from a woman aged 40 to 55 in good health. Some clones in this sample may be carry-over from other donors' samples.

The chain couples TRBV19 to TRBJ2-1; the D call may be TRBD1 or TRBD2 (5 bases each). Germline CDR1 is LNHDA and CDR2 is SQIVND (reference sequence). V dropped 8 bases and J dropped 7 bases, with 9 bases sitting between them. The CDR3 contains 11 residues. CDR3 amino acids: CASRGRNEQFF. The CDR3 coding sequence is TGTGCCAGTCGGGGCAGGAATGAGCAGTTCTTC.

The chain joins TRBV9 to TRBJ2-1; tentatively, D is TRBD1 (6 bases). V was cut by 4 bases and J by 9 bases, with 23 bases left in between. The CDR3 loop spans 16 amino acids. Germline loops: CDR1 SGDLS, CDR2 YYNGEE. CDR3 loop: CASSSWDRTTTGEQFF. The CDR3 coding sequence is TGTGCCAGCAGCTCGTGGGACCGTACCACGACAGGTGAGCAGTTCTTC.

In its sample, this clone was seen a few times. V is TRBV2 and J is TRBJ1-4, with no clear D. V lost 8 bases, J lost 7 bases, and 11 bases lay in between. Germline values: CDR1 SNHLY, CDR2 FYNNEI. This CDR3 comprises 12 residues. CDR3 protein: CASGPSPEKLFF. CDR3 DNA sequence: TGTGCCAGCGGACCTAGTCCTGAAAAACTGTTTTTT. The full variable domain, completed using reference TRBV2 and TRBJ1-4, is EPEVTQTPSHQVTQMGQEVILRCVPISNHLYFYWYRQILGQKVEFLVSFYNNEISEKSEIFDDQFSVERPDGSNFTLKIRSTKLEDSAMYFCASGPSPEKLFFGSGTQLSVL.

This clone was recorded a few times. This rearrangement joins TRBV7-3 to TRBJ2-3; 7 nucleotides align to TRBD1. The CDR3 spans 16 residues. CDR1 is SGHTA and CDR2 is FQGTGA in the germline V gene. J was trimmed by 1 base and V by 5 bases; bases with no gene match: 9. For the CDR3, the DNA is TGTGCCAGCAGCCCGGGGACAGTCTTTCGCACAGATACGCAGTATTTT. Its translation: CASSPGTVFRTDTQYF.